This is a list of T cell receptor beta chains from one sample in a study of blood T cells in healthy people across ages. TCRdb reprocessed the 5' RACE reads via MiXCR and lists one record per CDR3 protein. The top ten clones hold roughly 20% of a sample with hundreds of thousands of distinct CDR3 sequences, over 45% of them seen once. What was sequenced was blood. The receptor source for this set is a man aged 25-40 years in good health. The CDR3 runs from the conserved cysteine through the conserved F or W. A D gene is named only where the DNA matches it firmly. Not every row has a clone size; where given, it reads once, few, many or a size class.

TRBJ2-1	-	TRBV28	-	12	CASRYQGNEQFF	TGTGCCAGCAGGTATCAGGGCAATGAGCAGTTCTTC
TRBJ2-5	-	TRBV7-2	TRBD2	15	CASSADSGGAETQYF	TGTGCCAGCAGCGCCGATAGCGGGGGGGCAGAGACCCAGTACTTC
TRBJ2-1	once	TRBV6-1	-	14	CTSAPVESGREQFF	TGTACCAGCGCCCCCGTAGAATCTGGGCGTGAGCAGTTCTTC
TRBJ1-6	few	TRBV7-2	-	18	CASSHPEDRAIYNSPLHF	TGTGCCAGCAGCCACCCCGAGGACAGAGCGATTTATAATTCACCCCTCCACTTT
TRBJ1-2	few	TRBV7-2	-	15	CASSPRRQGLRGYTF	TGTGCCAGCAGCCCGCGCCGGCAGGGCCTTAGGGGCTACACCTTC
TRBJ2-1	-	TRBV21-1	-	17	CATKGGNRGKVDNEQFF	TGTGCCACAAAAGGGGGCAACCGCGGAAAGGTGGACAATGAGCAGTTCTTC
TRBJ2-5	-	TRBV7-2	-	17	CASSLVVGRKGRETQYF	TGTGCCAGCAGCTTAGTTGTAGGTCGTAAAGGGCGAGAGACCCAGTACTTC
TRBJ2-7	few	TRBV27	-	14	CASSLARNEYEQYF	TGTGCCAGCAGTTTAGCCAGGAACGAATACGAGCAGTACTTC
TRBJ2-7	-	TRBV7-3	TRBD2	15	CASSPLAGGPNEQYF	TGTGCCAGCAGCCCCCTAGCGGGAGGGCCTAACGAGCAGTACTTC
TRBJ2-1	once	TRBV15	TRBD2	15	CATSRDAGEFNEQFF	TGTGCCACCAGCAGAGATGCGGGAGAATTTAATGAGCAGTTCTTC
TRBJ2-7	few	TRBV20-1	TRBD2	13	CSARGLAKYEQYF	TGCAGTGCTCGGGGACTAGCGAAATACGAGCAGTACTTC
TRBJ1-1	-	TRBV2	-	15	CASAGRDYVNTEAFF	TGTGCCAGTGCAGGGAGGGATTACGTGAACACTGAAGCTTTCTTT
TRBJ2-7	-	TRBV4-2	-	16	CAGSVSGGQTPYEQYF	TGTGCCGGCAGCGTTAGTGGGGGACAAACACCTTACGAGCAGTACTTC
TRBJ2-1	-	TRBV4-2	-	13	CASSQEYEDEQFF	TGTGCCAGCAGCCAAGAGTATGAAGATGAGCAGTTCTTC
TRBJ1-3	-	TRBV20-1	-	15	CSASTGPSSGNTIYF	TGCAGTGCTAGCACGGGCCCCAGCTCTGGAAACACCATATATTTT
TRBJ2-7	-	TRBV19	TRBD2	16	CASSPSGRRSYNEQYF	TGTGCCAGTAGTCCCTCCGGGAGGAGGTCCTACAATGAGCAGTACTTC
TRBJ1-2	-	TRBV7-2	-	16	CASSLAGERVNYGYTF	TGTGCCAGCAGCTTAGCGGGGGAACGGGTCAACTATGGCTACACCTTC
TRBJ1-5	few	TRBV6-2/TRBV6-3	-	15	CASSYSSVQYQPQHF	TGTGCCAGCAGTTACTCGAGCGTTCAGTATCAGCCCCAGCATTTT
TRBJ2-5	-	TRBV28	-	13	CASSSQNRGTQYF	TGTGCCAGCAGTTCCCAGAACAGAGGGACCCAGTACTTC
TRBJ2-7	-	TRBV7-9	-	15	CASSSTADSSYEQYF	TGTGCCAGCAGCTCTACGGCGGACAGCTCCTACGAGCAGTACTTC
TRBJ2-3	few	TRBV9	-	13	CASSDGERSAQYF	TGTGCCAGCAGCGACGGTGAGCGGAGTGCGCAGTATTTT
TRBJ2-7	few	TRBV28	-	12	CASRAGAYEQYF	TGTGCCAGCAGGGCAGGAGCCTACGAGCAGTACTTC
TRBJ2-5	few	TRBV29-1	-	14	CSVEGGSLGNEQYF	TGCAGCGTTGAAGGGGGTAGCCTGGGGAATGAGCAGTACTTC
TRBJ2-7	-	TRBV5-1	TRBD2	16	CASSFRLAEEGYEQYF	TGCGCCAGCAGCTTCCGACTAGCCGAAGAGGGTTACGAGCAGTACTTC
TRBJ2-1	-	TRBV7-2	TRBD2	14	CASSPRASGDEQFF	TGTGCCAGCAGCCCAAGGGCTAGCGGGGATGAGCAGTTCTTC
TRBJ1-1	-	TRBV29-1	-	13	CSVGRQLNTEAFF	TGCAGCGTTGGTAGACAGTTGAACACTGAAGCTTTCTTT
TRBJ1-2	-	TRBV7-2	-	14	CASRGAGVNYGYTF	TGTGCCAGCAGGGGGGCAGGGGTTAACTATGGCTACACCTTC
TRBJ1-5	few	TRBV7-9	-	13	CASSRNSNQPQHF	TGTGCCAGCAGCCGTAATAGCAATCAGCCCCAGCATTTT
TRBJ2-1	-	TRBV27	-	13	CASSLTNYNEQFF	TGTGCCAGCAGTTTGACCAACTACAATGAGCAGTTCTTC
TRBJ2-7	-	TRBV27	TRBD2	13	CASSAGGFWEQYF	TGTGCCAGCAGTGCCGGGGGGTTCTGGGAGCAGTACTTC
TRBJ2-5	-	TRBV9	-	17	CASSVGVRTAGPETQYF	TGTGCCAGCAGCGTAGGGGTGAGGACAGCGGGTCCGGAGACCCAGTACTTC
TRBJ2-7	few	TRBV4-3	-	14	CASSQGRFSYEQYF	TGCGCCAGCAGCCAAGGCAGATTCTCCTACGAGCAGTACTTC
TRBJ2-1	-	TRBV7-2	TRBD1	13	CASNLQGYNEQFF	TGTGCCAGCAACTTACAGGGGTACAATGAGCAGTTCTTC
TRBJ2-1	-	TRBV11-2	-	13	CASSFNGRAREFF	TGTGCCAGCAGCTTTAACGGCCGGGCCCGGGAGTTCTTC
TRBJ2-5	-	TRBV20-1	-	14	CSARQGSIWETQYF	TGCAGTGCTAGACAGGGATCGATATGGGAGACCCAGTACTTC
TRBJ2-7	-	TRBV20-1	-	14	CSARTFRSSYEQYF	TGCAGTGCTAGGACTTTCAGGAGCTCCTACGAGCAGTACTTC
TRBJ1-2	few	TRBV28	-	13	CASSNRVIEGYTF	TGTGCCAGCAGCAACAGGGTGATCGAGGGCTACACCTTC
TRBJ2-7	-	TRBV18	-	13	CASSLDSAGEQYF	TGTGCCAGCTCACTGGACAGTGCGGGTGAGCAGTACTTC
TRBJ2-3	-	TRBV6-1	-	15	CASSEFGLATDTQYF	TGTGCCAGCAGTGAGTTCGGATTAGCTACAGATACGCAGTATTTT
TRBJ2-7	-	TRBV4-1	-	15	CASSQDPQTDYEQYF	TGCGCCAGCAGCCAAGATCCGCAAACCGACTACGAGCAGTACTTC
TRBJ2-7	few	TRBV6-1	-	11	CAGGSSYEQYF	TGTGCCGGCGGGTCCTCCTACGAGCAGTACTTC
TRBJ2-7	-	TRBV6-5	-	15	CASSLNPGLSYEQYF	TGTGCCAGCAGCCTAAACCCGGGACTCAGCTACGAGCAGTACTTC
TRBJ2-5	-	TRBV7-9	-	14	CASSLNVGRETQYF	TGTGCCAGCAGCCTCAATGTAGGGAGGGAGACCCAGTACTTC
TRBJ2-1	-	TRBV29-1	TRBD2	11	CSAGLAVEQFF	TGCAGTGCTGGACTAGCGGTTGAGCAGTTCTTC
TRBJ2-3	-	TRBV9	-	16	CASSVRDPSWTDTQYF	TGTGCCAGCAGCGTCCGGGACCCCAGCTGGACGGATACGCAGTATTTT
TRBJ1-2	-	TRBV7-2	-	14	CASSSSGLPYGYTF	TGTGCCAGCAGCAGCTCGGGGTTACCCTATGGCTACACCTTC
TRBJ2-1	-	TRBV13	-	14	CASSVGRGFGEQFF	TGTGCCAGCAGCGTAGGCCGAGGGTTCGGTGAGCAGTTCTTC
TRBJ1-5	-	TRBV20-1	-	16	CSARDPGTYYNQPQHF	TGCAGTGCTAGAGACCCCGGGACATATTACAATCAGCCCCAGCATTTT
TRBJ1-1	once	TRBV12-3/TRBV12-4	-	12	CASSYKNTEAFF	TGTGCCAGCAGTTACAAAAACACTGAAGCTTTCTTT
TRBJ2-7	-	TRBV7-9	-	16	CASSRGEGGAAYEQYF	TGTGCCAGCAGCCGCGGAGAGGGGGGCGCCGCCTACGAGCAGTACTTC
TRBJ1-2	few	TRBV29-1	-	12	CSVYRDVDGYTF	TGCAGCGTTTACAGGGACGTTGATGGCTACACCTTC
TRBJ2-1	-	TRBV5-6	TRBD1	14	CASSWGQAYNEQFF	TGTGCCAGCAGCTGGGGACAGGCTTACAATGAGCAGTTCTTC
TRBJ2-3	-	TRBV12-3/TRBV12-4	-	15	CASSPQGTPGDTQYF	TGTGCCAGCAGTCCCCAAGGGACGCCGGGGGATACGCAGTATTTT
TRBJ2-6	-	TRBV5-1	-	18	CASSLEATLYSGANVLTF	TGCGCCAGCAGCTTGGAGGCGACCCTCTACTCTGGGGCCAACGTCCTGACTTTC
TRBJ2-7	-	TRBV20-1	TRBD1	15	CSARSGTGVAYEQYF	TGCAGTGCTAGGTCTGGCACAGGGGTCGCCTACGAGCAGTACTTC
TRBJ1-5	-	TRBV7-2	-	14	CASSLGTGYQPQHF	TGTGCCAGCAGCTTAGGTACCGGTTATCAGCCCCAGCATTTT
TRBJ2-1	few	TRBV20-1	-	12	CSVASSYNEQFF	TGCAGTGTTGCAAGCTCCTACAATGAGCAGTTCTTC
TRBJ2-7	-	TRBV27	TRBD1	13	CASRPSTGAEQYF	TGTGCCAGTCGACCCTCGACAGGGGCCGAGCAGTACTTC